The 30 T cell receptor beta chains in this list originate from one sample, sequenced in a study of blood T cells in healthy people across ages. Combining a sample-barcoded 5' primer with a J-beta primer mix, a second PCR ran for about 6 to 11 cycles. Each CDR3 protein is one row after TCRdb ran MiXCR on the 5' RACE reads. This sample has some 1,800,000 distinct CDR3 sequences, with about 39% found just once. Sequencing input: blood. These receptors were obtained from a human donor in good health.

Of note for this clonotype: The CDR3 end shows no conserved phenylalanine or tryptophan, and so a read error is likely. The chain uses TRBV20-1 and TRBJ2-7, with D perhaps matching TRBD2 (6 bases). The germline CDR1 and CDR2 sequences are DFQATT and SNEGSKA (reference sequence). The CDR3 extends over 14 amino acids. The V end lost 1 base, the J end lost 0 bases, and 10 bases lay between the germline ends. CDR3 coding DNA: TGCAGTGCTAGAGTGGACTACTTCTCCTACGAGCAGTACTCC. Encoded protein: CSARVDYFSYEQYS.

This clonotype was seen a few times. This sequence joins TRBV7-2 and TRBJ2-5; D may be TRBD2 (5 bases). Between the trimmed V and J ends, which lost 4 bases and 2 bases, there was a span of 11 bases. This CDR3 comprises 14 residues. From germline, CDR1 is SGHTA and CDR2 FQGNSA. DNA of the CDR3: TGTGCCAGCAGCTCTAGAAGCGGTCAAGAGACCCAGTACTTC. It encodes CASSSRSGQETQYF.

This clonotype was counted a few times. The V gene is TRBV30, the J gene TRBJ2-4; 10 nucleotides match TRBD1. The J segment lost 9 bases and the V segment lost 2 bases, leaving 7 bases of the junction unmatched. The CDR3 is made up of 14 amino acids. Germline CDR1 and CDR2: GTSNPN and SVGIG (reference sequence). The CDR3 nucleotides are TGTGCCTGGAGTCTCGGGACAGGGGATAGCATTCAGTACTTC. Translation gives CAWSLGTGDSIQYF.

This clonotype is a singleton in its sample. The V call is TRBV4-3, the J call TRBJ2-7; no definite D call. Germline loops: CDR1 LGHNA, CDR2 YSLEER. The germline V and J ends were trimmed by 0 bases and 6 bases, with 15 bases remaining between them. The CDR3 has 15 residues. CDR3 coding DNA: TGCGCCAGCAGCCAAGACGTGGGTCAGGTTTCCGAGCAGTACTTC. Protein product: CASSQDVGQVSEQYF.

V gene TRBV5-1 combines with J gene TRBJ2-1; 7 positions match TRBD2. V lost 4 bases, J lost 1 base, and 8 bases stayed unmatched. Per the germline V gene, CDR1 is SGHRS and CDR2 is YFSETQ. This CDR3 comprises 16 residues. CDR3 in amino acids: CASSPRDGGSYNEQFF. The CDR3 coding sequence is TGCGCCAGCAGCCCAAGGGACGGGGGGTCCTACAATGAGCAGTTCTTC.

This clonotype appeared a few times. This chain connects TRBV6-2 or TRBV6-3 to TRBJ1-2; D is unresolved. The CDR3 spans 11 residues. V gave up 10 bases and J gave up 4 bases, with 10 bases separating them. The V gene's germline CDR1 is MNHEY and CDR2 SVGEGT. CDR3: CAIGSGYGYTF. The CDR3 nucleotides are TGTGCCATCGGATCGGGCTATGGCTACACCTTC.

This chain links TRBV7-3 with TRBJ2-7; 10 nucleotides agree with TRBD1. Germline V lookup: CDR1 SGHTA, CDR2 FQGTGA. There are 15 residues in the CDR3. J was trimmed by 7 bases and V by 0 bases; bases with no gene match: 6. Here the CDR3 DNA reads TGTGCCAGCAGCTTAACCGGGACAGGGGAAGGGGAGCAGTACTTC. It yields the protein CASSLTGTGEGEQYF.

This clonotype turned up a few times. The chain recombines TRBV12-3 or TRBV12-4 with TRBJ1-1; TRBD1 is a possible D gene (5 bases). The CDR3 has 14 amino acids. V gave up 3 bases and J gave up 6 bases, with 14 bases separating them. This CDR3 reads CASSLGEGRAEAFF. In DNA, the CDR3 is TGTGCCAGCAGTTTGGGTGAGGGGAGGGCTGAAGCTTTCTTT.

The chain couples TRBV28 to TRBJ2-7, with 7 bases lining up with TRBD1. The CDR3 has 15 amino acids. The germline gives CDR1 MDHEN, CDR2 SYDVKM. V gave up 7 bases and J gave up 7 bases; unmatched junction bases: 16. CDR3 DNA: TGTGCCAGCACCCCCTTCGACAGGGATCGAGGAGAGCAGTACTTC. This encodes CASTPFDRDRGEQYF.

This clonotype turned up a few times. This CDR3 is CASSQGLIRGQGTEAFF. CDR3 coding DNA: TGTGCCAGCAGCCAAGGATTAATAAGGGGGCAAGGAACTGAAGCTTTCTTT. The chain links TRBV4-2 to TRBJ1-1, with TRBD1 matching over 7 bases. V was clipped by 1 base and J by 5 bases; unmatched bases: 13. The CDR3 loop spans 17 amino acids. Germline V lookup: CDR1 LGHNA, CDR2 YNFKEQ.

Comment on this clonotype: One end of the junction fails to match germline, which may point to a read error. The gene calls are TRBV24-1 and TRBJ1-2; TRBD1 is a possible D gene (5 bases). The CDR3 is 14 amino acids. The germline CDR1 and CDR2 sequences are KGHDR and SFDVKD. CDR3 sequence (DNA): TGTGCCGCCAGTGACAGACGGACGGGTTTTGGCTACACCTTC. It encodes CAASDRRTGFGYTF.

This rearrangement joins TRBV11-2 to TRBJ1-2, with D unresolved. Germline V gene data show CDR1 as SGHAT and CDR2 as FQNNGV. The CDR3 length is 16 residues. V lost 1 base to trimming and J lost 5 bases, with 17 bases between them. The CDR3 reads CASSLGNRFDWYGYTF. CDR3 in DNA: TGTGCCAGCAGCTTAGGGAACAGATTTGATTGGTATGGCTACACCTTC.

V and J are TRBV9 and TRBJ1-6; 7 bases agree with TRBD1. The V and J ends lost 3 bases and 11 bases, in that order; junction bases with no gene match: 11. This CDR3 is 15 amino acids long. Germline V gene sequence: CDR1 SGDLS, CDR2 YYNGEE. CDR3 sequence reads: CASSARGDSIAPLHF. The CDR3 DNA is TGTGCCAGCAGCGCCCGTGGGGACAGTATTGCACCCCTCCACTTT.

This clonotype has just a few counts. The rearrangement links TRBV27 to TRBJ2-3; a possible D gene is TRBD2 (5 bases). The V end was cut by 5 bases, the J end by 0 bases, with 15 bases between. CDR1 is MNHEY and CDR2 is SMNVEV in the germline V gene (reference sequence). This CDR3 spans 16 amino acids. This CDR3 reads CASSERTGPSTDTQYF. The DNA of the CDR3 is TGTGCCAGCAGTGAGCGGACCGGACCTAGCACAGATACGCAGTATTTT.

Turning to this clonotype: At one of its ends the junction is not consistent with the germline gene, which may arise from a read error. This chain links TRBV20-1 with TRBJ1-5, with D perhaps TRBD1 (6 bases). This CDR3 spans 13 amino acids. CDR1 is DFQATT, CDR2 SNEGSKA, per germline (reference sequence). The CDR3 DNA sequence: TGCAATGCTAACAGGGAAAGCAATCAGCCCCAGCATTTT. Translation: CNANRESNQPQHF.

This chain connects TRBV5-1 to TRBJ2-5; 10 bases align to TRBD1. J was trimmed by 4 bases and V by 0 bases; bases with no gene match: 6. Germline values: CDR1 SGHRS, CDR2 YFSETQ. CDR3 size: 16 residues. The CDR3 nucleotides are TGCGCCAGCAGCTTGGCCGGGACAGGGGACGGAGAGACCCAGTACTTC. Encoded protein: CASSLAGTGDGETQYF.

The gene calls are TRBV5-5 and TRBJ2-1; D tentatively fits TRBD1 or TRBD2 (5 bases each). CDR1 and CDR2 from the germline V gene are SGHKS and YYEKEE (reference sequence). V lost 2 bases to trimming and J lost 5 bases, with 14 bases between them. The CDR3 extends over 15 amino acids. CDR3 in DNA: TGTGCCAGCAGCTTATCTGGGGGACGTAACAATGAGCAGTTCTTC. Encoded protein: CASSLSGGRNNEQFF.

This clonotype was counted at least ten times. The chain employs TRBV20-1 and TRBJ1-2, with a possible D match to TRBD1 (6 bases). CDR1 DFQATT and CDR2 SNEGSKA come from the germline V gene (reference sequence). Trimming shortened V by 5 bases and J by 2 bases, and 9 bases separated the two germline ends. This CDR3 has 12 amino acids. Here the CDR3 DNA reads TGCAGTGCTCCGACAGGCAACTATGGCTACACCTTC. This sequence encodes CSAPTGNYGYTF.

This clonotype has only one observation. J is TRBJ2-3 and V is TRBV27; D remains unclear. Per the germline V gene, CDR1 is MNHEY and CDR2 is SMNVEV (reference sequence). V was shortened by 2 bases and J by 2 bases, with 14 bases between the two germline ends. The CDR3 is made up of 16 amino acids. The CDR3 loop reads CASSLAPHRITDTQYF. The CDR3 DNA reads as TGTGCCAGCAGTTTAGCCCCTCACAGAATCACAGATACGCAGTATTTT.

The J gene is TRBJ1-1, the V gene TRBV20-1; 7 bases match TRBD1. CDR1 and CDR2 from the germline V gene are DFQATT and SNEGSKA (reference sequence). This CDR3 is 15 amino acids long. Trimming cost V 3 bases and J 2 bases; bases outside gene matches: 9. CDR3 region: CSASRSHRGNTEAFF. CDR3 in DNA: TGCAGTGCTAGTAGATCACACAGGGGTAACACTGAAGCTTTCTTT.

This clonotype was counted a few times. This chain joins TRBV6-2 or TRBV6-3 and TRBJ2-7, with 7 bases that match TRBD1. CDR1 and CDR2 (germline): MNHEY, SVGEGT. The CDR3 is made up of 15 amino acids. J lost 3 bases, V lost 2 bases, and 7 bases had no gene match. The CDR3 here is CASSYPGQTVYEQYF. CDR3 DNA sequence: TGTGCCAGCAGTTACCCGGGACAGACAGTCTACGAGCAGTACTTC.

The V call is TRBV10-3, the J call TRBJ2-2; D gene uncertain. V lost 10 bases and J lost 2, with 26 bases in between. CDR1 and CDR2 (germline): ENHRY, SYGVKD. This CDR3 contains 18 residues. CDR3 nucleotide sequence: TGTGCCACCATAAAAGGCGACCCGAGGCTCGTAAACACCGGGGAGCTGTTTTTT. Protein product: CATIKGDPRLVNTGELFF.

This clonotype was recorded at least ten times. The chain's CDR3 is CSVGGTGWSGANVLTF. CDR3 DNA sequence: TGCAGCGTTGGAGGGACAGGGTGGTCTGGGGCCAACGTCCTGACTTTC. This rearrangement joins TRBV29-1 to TRBJ2-6, with 9 bases that match TRBD1. The CDR3 has 16 amino acids. V trimming: 4 bases; J trimming: 1 base; junction bases outside the gene matches: 5. CDR1 SQVTM and CDR2 ANQGSEA come from the germline V gene.

The V gene is TRBV6-1, the J gene TRBJ2-7; the D is unclear. The germline gives CDR1 MNHNS, CDR2 SASEGT. Between the trimmed V and J ends, which lost 3 bases and 2 bases, there was a span of 14 bases. The CDR3 spans 15 residues. Written as DNA, the CDR3 is TGTGCCAGCAGTGACGGACCGGACCCTGCCTACGAGCAGTACTTC. Translation gives CASSDGPDPAYEQYF.

The chain carries TRBV4-3 and TRBJ1-1; D is undetermined. The CDR3 sequence is 15 residues long. Germline loops: CDR1 LGHNA, CDR2 YSLEER. Trimming left V 0 bases short and J 7 bases short, with 15 bases between. CDR3 bases: TGCGCCAGCAGCCAAGATTTTTTCGCAGGTGTTGAAGCTTTCTTT. Its translation: CASSQDFFAGVEAFF.

V is TRBV5-1 and J is TRBJ1-4; tentatively, D is TRBD1 (5 bases). V was trimmed by 4 bases and J by 0 bases, leaving 10 bases between them. This CDR3 comprises 15 residues. CDR1 and CDR2 (germline): SGHRS, YFSETQ. The CDR3 DNA follows: TGCGCCAGCAGCGCCCAGGGTGCAACTAATGAAAAACTGTTTTTT. It is translated as CASSAQGATNEKLFF.

The CDR3 is CASSKRGAHEQYF. DNA for the CDR3: TGTGCCAGCAGCAAAAGGGGGGCTCACGAGCAGTACTTC. V and J are TRBV21-1 and TRBJ2-7; the D segment call TRBD1 is taken from the table without a DNA check. TRBV21-1 is assigned pseudogene status. CDR3 length: 13 amino acids.

As to this clonotype: The junction departs from the called germline gene at one end, perhaps through a read error. The chain recombines TRBV29-1 with TRBJ2-7; D not certain. The germline CDR1 and CDR2 sequences are SQVTM and ANQGSEA. CDR3 size: 14 residues. This CDR3 reads CSVAVSRPTYERYF. CDR3 bases: TGCAGCGTTGCAGTAAGTCGGCCAACTTACGAGCGGTACTTC.

This clonotype has only a few counts. This rearrangement joins TRBV7-2 to TRBJ2-3; 10 bases align to TRBD2. The trim removed 1 base at V and 6 bases at J, leaving 7 bases unmatched. This CDR3 is 16 amino acids long. Germline CDR1 reads SGHTA; CDR2 reads FQGNSA. The CDR3 sequence is CASSLEGASGGDTQYF. The CDR3 coding sequence is TGTGCCAGCAGCTTAGAAGGGGCTAGCGGGGGTGATACGCAGTATTTT.

The chain has TRBV5-1 and TRBJ1-6, with no clear D. This CDR3 comprises 15 residues. Germline loops: CDR1 SGHRS, CDR2 YFSETQ. The germline V and J ends were trimmed by 2 bases and 9 bases, with 15 bases remaining between them. The CDR3 region has the DNA TGCGCCAGCAGCTTCAGCCCATCACTAGGTTCACCCCTCCACTTT. Protein sequence: CASSFSPSLGSPLHF. Supplemented by reference TRBV5-1 and TRBJ1-6, the full variable domain reads KAGVTQTPRYLIKTRGQQVTLSCSPISGHRSVSWYQQTPGQGLQFLFEYFSETQRNKGNFPGRFSGRQFSNSRSEMNVSTLELGDSALYLCASSFSPSLGSPLHFGNGTRLTVT.